This record concerns one T cell receptor (beta chain) sequence. Using immunoSEQ multiplex PCR, the repertoire was profiled, and TCRdb retains in-frame clones only, with some absent. The sample consists of about 210,000 clones, less than 90% of them appearing once. The CDR3 is 15 amino acids. CDR1 and CDR2 from the germline V gene are MNHEY and SMNVEV (reference sequence). With 6 bases clipped from V and 9 bases from J, the junction kept 9 bases outside the gene matches. Participants were aged roughly 18 to 95 years, lived in about two dozen US areas, and enrolled virtually. This sample was taken from a study of blood T cell repertoires in COVID-19.

The V and J genes are TRBV27 and TRBJ1-6, with 9 bases that match TRBD1. The TCR comes from a woman under 40 who had been exposed to COVID-19. Specimen: PBMCs or T cells enriched from blood (not recorded which). CDR3: CASSQGQGIFSPLHF. The CDR3 coding sequence is TGTGCCAGCAGCCAGGGACAGGGCATTTTTTCACCCCTCCACTTT.